This TCR beta chain was documented in a study of blood T cell repertoires in COVID-19. Study background: Spain, Italy and the United States supplied samples that represented acute and convalescent COVID-19. PBMCs, B-cell-depleted T cells, or T cells provided the cDNA or gDNA that made up the material.

CDR3 size: 13 residues. Per the germline V gene, CDR1 is GTSNPN and CDR2 is SVGIG (reference sequence). Trimming removed 3 bases from V and 4 bases from J; junction bases left unmatched: 3. Authors' analysis steps: Amplification of reference gene primers provided the estimated nucleated cell counts. Sequencing used immunoSEQ multiplex PCR; TCRdb keeps in-frame clones, though not all of them. Clone size and V and J calls were adopted from that table, with D and trimming inferred from the DNA. The data show about 170,000 clones, approximately 95% seen once. V is TRBV30 and J is TRBJ2-7; 10 nucleotides line up with TRBD1. Material: peripheral blood. The sequence came from a woman in her forties or fifties with acute or convalescent COVID-19. The CDR3 here is CAWRRTGGYEQYF. The CDR3 DNA follows: TGTGCCTGGAGGCGGACAGGGGGGTACGAGCAGTACTTC.